These T cell receptor beta chains were read from a single sample in a study of T cells in Graves' hyperthyroidism and ophthalmopathy. TCRdb reprocessed the multiplex PCR reads via MiXCR and lists one record per CDR3 protein. The table includes approximately 700,000 distinct CDR3 sequences, 40% to 55% detected once. The sequencing input was peripheral blood or thyroid tissue (not recorded which). The receptors were gathered from an adult man with Graves' disease, either hyperthyroidism or ophthalmopathy (not recorded which). Each CDR3 is given with its conserved first and last residue. The D gene is left open where the match is weak. Clone size is not always given. Where it is, it says once, few, many or a class for expanded clones.

V	size	J	D	DNA	CDR3
TRBV12-3/TRBV12-4	many	TRBJ1-1	NA	TGTGCCAGCAGTCTCTCGGTCGGCACTGAAGCTTTCTTT	CASSLSVGTEAFF
TRBV15	many	TRBJ2-2	TRBD2	TGTGCCACCAGCAGAGATCAAGGACTAGCGGGAATAGGGGAGCTGTTTTTT	CATSRDQGLAGIGELFF
TRBV12-3/TRBV12-4	many	TRBJ1-2	NA	TGTGCCAGCAGTTTATCAGGGGTTGGCTACACCTTC	CASSLSGVGYTF
TRBV20-1	few	TRBJ1-4	NA	TGCAGTGTAGGGCGGTTCGGTGAAAAACTGTTTTTT	CSVGRFGEKLFF
TRBV29-1	few	TRBJ2-2	NA	TGCAGCGTTATGGAGGGGGCTGGGGAGCTGTTTTTT	CSVMEGAGELFF
TRBV20-1	few	TRBJ2-7	TRBD2	TGCAGTGCTAGTACTAGCGGGGGGAGGAGCGAGCAGTACTTC	CSASTSGGRSEQYF
TRBV10-3	NA	TRBJ2-7	TRBD2	TGTGCCATCAGTGGGACTAGCGGGAGGGCAGGCGAGCAGTACTTC	CAISGTSGRAGEQYF
TRBV7-2	few	TRBJ1-1	TRBD1	TGTGCCAGCAGCTTGAGGGGGCCCTTGAACACTGAAGCTTTCTTT	CASSLRGPLNTEAFF
TRBV29-1	NA	TRBJ2-2	NA	TGCAGCGTTCGTCTCGCAGGGCCCAACACCGGGGAGCTGTTTTTT	CSVRLAGPNTGELFF
TRBV12-3/TRBV12-4	few	TRBJ2-2	TRBD1	TGTGCCAGCACACCGGGACAGCTATTGAACACCGGGGAGCTGTTTTTT	CASTPGQLLNTGELFF
TRBV20-1	NA	TRBJ1-1	NA	TGCAGTGCTAGTCCGGGGAGGAGTGGCACTGAAGCGTTCTTT	CSASPGRSGTEAFF
TRBV24-1	many	TRBJ1-2	TRBD1	TGTGCCACCAGCGCCACCGGGACAGGGAAAGGCTACACCTTC	CATSATGTGKGYTF
TRBV29-1	many	TRBJ1-1	TRBD1	TGCAGCGTTGAACTATCGTTAGGGACAGGGGAGAACACTGAAGCTTTCTTT	CSVELSLGTGENTEAFF
TRBV20-1	few	TRBJ1-4	NA	TGCAGTGCTAGAGGGAGTAGGGATGAAAAACTGTTTTTT	CSARGSRDEKLFF
TRBV2	NA	TRBJ1-5	NA	TGTGCCAGCAGTCCACGTTATAGCAATCAGCCCCAGCATTTT	CASSPRYSNQPQHF
TRBV7-2	NA	TRBJ1-2	NA	TGTGCCAGCAGCTTAGACAGGGTGGCCAATGGCTACACCTTC	CASSLDRVANGYTF
TRBV10-3	many	TRBJ1-4	NA	TGTGCCATCAGTGCAGGGAGGACTAATGAAAAACTGTTTTTT	CAISAGRTNEKLFF
TRBV7-8	NA	TRBJ2-6	NA	TGTGCCAGCAGCTCGGGGGACAACGTCCTGACTTTC	CASSSGDNVLTF
TRBV7-2	many	TRBJ1-2	TRBD1	TGTGCTAGCAGGACAGGAGCTAACTATGGCTACACCTTC	CASRTGANYGYTF
TRBV7-9	NA	TRBJ2-7	TRBD2	TGTGCCAGCAGCCGCGGACTAGCGGGAGAGGGGGAGCAGTACTTC	CASSRGLAGEGEQYF
TRBV19	once	TRBJ1-5	TRBD1	TGTGCCAGTAGTACAGGGGGAGGCAATCGGCCCCAGCATTTT	CASSTGGGNRPQHF
TRBV9	NA	TRBJ1-6	TRBD1	TGTGCCAGCAGCACCGGACAGGGACACTCACCCCTCCACTTT	CASSTGQGHSPLHF
TRBV9	many	TRBJ1-6	TRBD1	TGTGCCAGCAGCGTAGCGGACAGGGGGCCTTCACCCCTCCACTTT	CASSVADRGPSPLHF
TRBV7-8	NA	TRBJ2-7	NA	TGTGCCAGCAGCTTAGCCCGGACTGCCACTCTCTCCTACGAGCAGTACTTC	CASSLARTATLSYEQYF
TRBV5-6	many	TRBJ2-5	NA	TGTGCCAGCAGCTTGGCGATCGGGCAGCAAGAGACCCAGTACTTC	CASSLAIGQQETQYF
TRBV12-3/TRBV12-4	NA	TRBJ1-5	NA	TGTGCCAGCAGTACCGGGAAACCTAATCAGCCCCAGCATTTT	CASSTGKPNQPQHF
TRBV12-3/TRBV12-4	few	TRBJ2-2	NA	TGTGCCAGCAGTTACTCGCAGGAGCTGTTTTTT	CASSYSQELFF
TRBV20-1	NA	TRBJ1-2	NA	TGCAGTGCTAGAGATCGGAGGGCGCCTAACTATGGCTACACCTTC	CSARDRRAPNYGYTF
TRBV2	many	TRBJ1-5	NA	TGTGCCAGCAGTTACGTGGGTCGGGGCTCCAGCAATCAGCCCCAGCATTTT	CASSYVGRGSSNQPQHF
TRBV19	NA	TRBJ2-6	NA	TGTGCCAGTAGTCCGGAGGGAGGCTCTGGGGCCAACGTCCTGACTTTC	CASSPEGGSGANVLTF
TRBV20-1	many	TRBJ2-5	TRBD1	TGCAGTGCTAGGACAGGGTACCAAGAGACCCAGTACTTC	CSARTGYQETQYF
TRBV24-1	many	TRBJ1-1	TRBD1	TGTGCCACCTGCAGGACAGGGGGGTTGCGCACTGAAGCTTTCTTT	CATCRTGGLRTEAFF